Following are 18 T cell receptor beta chains from one sample sequenced in a study of cytomegalovirus exposure and HLA in healthy donors. Here immunoSEQ multiplex PCR was the method, and the copy in TCRdb shows in-frame clones only, minus some. The sample shows about 120,000 clones, roughly 95% of them seen only once. Sequencing used PBMCs. Receptors originate from a man in his late teens or twenties in good health and CMV-seronegative.

The V and J genes are TRBV11-2 and TRBJ2-5; TRBD1 matches at 8 bases. The germline V gene encodes CDR1 SGHAT and CDR2 FQNNGV. With 0 bases clipped from V and 5 bases from J, the junction kept 11 bases outside the gene matches. The CDR3 has 17 amino acids. The CDR3 coding sequence is TGTGCCAGCAGCTTAGAGGCAGGGGGCGCGGTTCGGGAGACCCAGTACTTC. This sequence encodes CASSLEAGGAVRETQYF.

The CDR3 sequence is CASRGRLAGDSEQFF. The CDR3 DNA is TGTGCCAGCAGGGGGAGACTAGCGGGAGATAGTGAGCAGTTCTTC. This sequence joins TRBV7-2 and TRBJ2-1; 12 bases agree with TRBD2. Germline V lookup: CDR1 SGHTA, CDR2 FQGNSA. The CDR3 has 15 residues. Trimming removed 6 bases from V and 9 bases from J; junction bases left unmatched: 9.

The rearrangement uses TRBV4-2 and TRBJ2-2; D not certain. This CDR3 region has 13 residues. V was trimmed by 3 bases and J by 2 bases, leaving 4 bases between them. The germline V gene encodes CDR1 LGHNA and CDR2 YNFKEQ. CDR3: CASSHYNTGELFF. The CDR3 DNA reads TGTGCCAGCAGCCACTACAACACCGGGGAGCTGTTTTTT.

This sequence joins TRBV6-1 and TRBJ1-2, with D possibly TRBD1 on 6 matching bases. The V gene's germline CDR1 is MNHNS and CDR2 SASEGT. V lost 8 bases and J lost 2, with 9 bases in between. The CDR3 extends over 12 amino acids. The CDR3, as DNA: TGTGCCAGCCGAGGGGGAAACTATGGCTACACCTTC. Amino acid sequence: CASRGGNYGYTF.

The chain couples TRBV5-5 to TRBJ2-7, with TRBD2 as a possible D gene (5 bases). Germline V CDR1 and CDR2: SGHKS, YYEKEE (reference sequence). The CDR3 length is 15 residues. Trimming took off 2 bases at V and 2 bases at J, with 14 bases between the two ends. CDR3 amino acids: CASSFGWRLTYEQYF. The CDR3 bases are TGTGCCAGCAGCTTCGGGTGGAGGCTGACCTACGAGCAGTACTTC. The whole variable domain, remainder taken from reference TRBV5-5 and TRBJ2-7, is DAGVTQSPTHLIKTRGQQVTLRCSPISGHKSVSWYQQVLGQGPQFIFQYYEKEERGRGNFPDRFSARQFPNYSSELNVNALLLGDSALYLCASSFGWRLTYEQYFGPGTRLTVT.

V is TRBV14 and J is TRBJ1-2, with a weak D call TRBD1 (5 bases). Trimming left V 2 bases short and J 5 bases short, with 9 bases between. This CDR3 has 13 residues. Germline CDR1 SGHDN, CDR2 FVKESK. CDR3 sequence: CASSQSRVYGYTF. The DNA for the CDR3 is TGTGCCAGCAGCCAAAGCAGGGTGTATGGCTACACCTTC.

The CDR3 loop is CAIHDSGMGTEAFF. The CDR3 DNA reads TGTGCCATCCATGATTCCGGGATGGGCACTGAAGCTTTCTTT. The V and J genes are TRBV6-1 and TRBJ1-1; unclear D gene. Trimming stripped 10 bases from V and 4 bases from J, with 19 bases between. This CDR3 spans 14 amino acids. From germline, CDR1 is MNHNS and CDR2 SASEGT.

The rearrangement uses TRBV9 and TRBJ2-7; 10 nucleotides match TRBD2. The germline V gene has CDR1 SGDLS and CDR2 YYNGEE. The junction had 3 bases not matched to a gene; V was cut back by 0 bases and J by 3 bases. The CDR3 is 15 residues long. The CDR3 DNA reads TGTGCCAGCAGCGTAGGGGGACTAGCGAGCTACGAGCAGTACTTC. It codes for CASSVGGLASYEQYF.

The rearrangement joins TRBV28 to TRBJ1-1; 8 bases match TRBD1. The length of the CDR3 is 15 residues. Germline values: CDR1 MDHEN, CDR2 SYDVKM. V was pared by 3 bases and J by 2 bases, with 5 bases of the junction left unmatched. The CDR3 DNA reads as TGTGCCAGCAGTTTCCCAGGGGGCATAAACACTGAAGCTTTCTTT. Translated, it gives CASSFPGGINTEAFF.

This clone has a single count. One end of the junction is discordant with germline, which a read error may explain. This rearrangement joins TRBV19 to TRBJ1-5; TRBD1 might be the D (5 bases). CDR1 is LNHDA and CDR2 is SQIVND in the germline V gene (reference sequence). CDR3 length: 13 amino acids. The CDR3 nucleotides read TGTGCCAGCAGTACTACCAGGGTTTTGCCCCAGCATTTT. As protein: CASSTTRVLPQHF. Using reference TRBV19 and TRBJ1-5 for the parts outside the CDR3, the full variable domain is DGGITQSPKYLFRKEGQNVTLSCEQNLNHDAMYWYRQDPGQGLRLIYYSQIVNDFQKGDIAEGYSVSREKKESFPLTVTSAQKNPTAFYLCASSTTRVLPQHFGDGTRLSIL.

The chain combines TRBV7-3 with TRBJ2-1, with TRBD2 identical over 10 bases. V lost 2 bases to trimming and J lost 6 bases; unmatched junction nucleotides: 4. Germline assignment: CDR1 SGHTA and CDR2 FQGTGA. The CDR3 has 15 amino acids. The CDR3 spells CASSLEAGGRNEQFF. In DNA, the CDR3 is TGTGCCAGCAGCTTAGAAGCGGGAGGGCGCAATGAGCAGTTCTTC.

The V call is TRBV11-2, the J call TRBJ2-7, with 7 bases aligning to TRBD2. V lost 5 bases and J lost 3; bases outside the gene matches: 13. The CDR3 covers 16 residues. Germline V gene lookup returns CDR1 SGHAT and CDR2 FQNNGV. The CDR3 bases are TGTGCCAGCAGCCCCAGACTACGGCGGGAGAACTACGAGCAGTACTTC. Encoded protein: CASSPRLRRENYEQYF.

V gene TRBV4-3 combines with J gene TRBJ2-5, with a weak D call TRBD2 (6 bases). Germline V lookup: CDR1 LGHNA, CDR2 YSLEER. The CDR3 has 12 residues. V lost 3 bases and J lost 7, with 9 bases in between. CDR3 bases: TGCGCCAGCAGCCAGATGGGGGGGACCCAGTACTTC. This gives the protein CASSQMGGTQYF.

The chain is built from TRBV11-2 and TRBJ1-5; TRBD1 matches at 9 bases. V lost 5 bases, J lost 4 bases, and 3 bases stayed unmatched. Germline V lookup: CDR1 SGHAT, CDR2 FQNNGV. The CDR3 totals 14 residues. This CDR3 is CASSETGGNQPQHF. CDR3 coding DNA: TGTGCCAGCAGCGAGACAGGGGGGAATCAGCCCCAGCATTTT. Filled out from reference TRBV11-2 and TRBJ1-5, the complete variable domain reads EAGVAQSPRYKIIEKRQSVAFWCNPISGHATLYWYQQILGQGPKLLIQFQNNGVVDDSQLPKDRFSAERLKGVDSTLKIQPAKLEDSAVYLCASSETGGNQPQHFGDGTRLSIL.

The CDR3 nucleotides read TGTGCCAGCAGCTTGTACTTTGGCAACAGGGCCTCCTACGAGCAGTACTTC. Protein: CASSLYFGNRASYEQYF. The V call is TRBV5-6, the J call TRBJ2-7, with a tentative D call TRBD1 (6 bases). The CDR3 spans 17 residues. In germline, CDR1 is SGHDT, CDR2 YYEEEE. V was pared by 1 base and J by 0 bases, with 17 bases between.

V usage is TRBV13 and J usage is TRBJ2-4; TRBD1 aligns across 8 bases. This CDR3 comprises 16 residues. J was trimmed by 0 bases and V by 7 bases; bases with no gene match: 8. Germline CDR1 is PRHDT and CDR2 is FYEKMQ (reference sequence). The CDR3 here is CASTLTGALAKNIQYF. CDR3 coding DNA: TGTGCCAGCACCTTGACAGGGGCTTTAGCCAAAAACATTCAGTACTTC.

This clone has a single count. This chain joins TRBV20-1 and TRBJ1-2; D ambiguous. CDR3 length: 11 residues. The germline CDR1 and CDR2 sequences are DFQATT and SNEGSKA (reference sequence). The CDR3 region is CTPPGDYGYTF. The CDR3 nucleotides read TGCACCCCGCCCGGGGATTATGGCTACACCTTC.

The count of this clone is one. J is TRBJ2-7 and V is TRBV25-1, with 11 bases matching TRBD2. CDR1 is MGHDK and CDR2 is SYGVNS in the germline V gene. The CDR3 is 13 amino acids. V was pared by 4 bases and J by 6 bases, with 2 bases of the junction left unmatched. In DNA, the CDR3 is TGTGCCAGCAGTGGTAGCGGGAGGGGCGAGCAGTACTTC. Residues: CASSGSGRGEQYF.